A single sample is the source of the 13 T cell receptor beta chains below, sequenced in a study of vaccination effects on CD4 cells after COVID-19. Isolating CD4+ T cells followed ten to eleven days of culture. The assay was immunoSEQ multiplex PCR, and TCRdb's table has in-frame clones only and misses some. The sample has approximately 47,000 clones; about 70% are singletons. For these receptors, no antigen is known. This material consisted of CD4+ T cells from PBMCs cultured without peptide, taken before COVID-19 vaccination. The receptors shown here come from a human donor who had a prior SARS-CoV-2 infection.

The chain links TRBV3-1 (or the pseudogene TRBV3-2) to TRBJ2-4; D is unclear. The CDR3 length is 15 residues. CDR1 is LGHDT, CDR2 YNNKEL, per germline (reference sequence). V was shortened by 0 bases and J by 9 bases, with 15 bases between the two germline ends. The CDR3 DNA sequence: TGTGCCAGCAGCCAAGATTACAGCCACCTTTCCATTCAGTACTTC. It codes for CASSQDYSHLSIQYF.

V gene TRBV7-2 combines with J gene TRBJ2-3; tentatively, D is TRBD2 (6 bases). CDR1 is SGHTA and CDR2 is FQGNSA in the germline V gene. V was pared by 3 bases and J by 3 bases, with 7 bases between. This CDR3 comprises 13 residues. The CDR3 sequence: CASSFRGTDTQYF. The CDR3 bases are TGTGCCAGCAGCTTTCGGGGGACAGATACGCAGTATTTT.

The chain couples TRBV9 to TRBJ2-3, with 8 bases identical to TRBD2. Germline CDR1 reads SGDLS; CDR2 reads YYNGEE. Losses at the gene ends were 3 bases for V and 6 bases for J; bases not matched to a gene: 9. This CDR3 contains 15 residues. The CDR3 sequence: CASSAQGLVADTQYF. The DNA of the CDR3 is TGTGCCAGCAGCGCCCAGGGACTAGTCGCCGATACGCAGTATTTT.

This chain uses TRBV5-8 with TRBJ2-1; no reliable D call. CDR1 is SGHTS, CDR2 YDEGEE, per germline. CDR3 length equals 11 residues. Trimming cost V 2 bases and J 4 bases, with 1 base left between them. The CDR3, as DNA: TGTGCCAGCAGCTTTTACAATGAGCAGTTCTTC. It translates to CASSFYNEQFF.

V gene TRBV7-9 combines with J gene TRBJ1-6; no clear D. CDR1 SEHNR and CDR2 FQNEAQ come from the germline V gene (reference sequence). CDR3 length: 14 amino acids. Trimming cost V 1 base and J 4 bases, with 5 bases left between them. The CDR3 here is CASSLEQYNSPLHF. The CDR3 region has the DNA TGTGCCAGCAGCTTAGAACAGTATAATTCACCCCTCCACTTT.

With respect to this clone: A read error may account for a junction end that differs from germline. Here the CDR3 DNA reads TGTGCCTGGGGCCCGCAGGGGCCTCTCTTT. Protein: CAWGPQGPLF. The gene calls are TRBV30 and TRBJ1-1, with a possible D match to TRBD1 (6 bases). Germline loops: CDR1 GTSNPN, CDR2 SVGIG (reference sequence). This CDR3 contains 10 residues. The whole variable domain, remainder taken from reference TRBV30 and TRBJ1-1, is SQTIHQWPATLVQPVGSPLSLECTVEGTSNPNLYWYRQAAGRGLQLLFYSVGIGQISSEVPQNLSASRPQDRQFILSSKKLLLSDSGFYLCAWGPQGPLFGQGTRLTVV.

The CDR3 spells CASSLGYPKNNEQFF. In DNA, the CDR3 is TGCGCCAGCAGCCTCGGTTACCCGAAAAACAATGAGCAGTTCTTC. V gene TRBV4-3 combines with J gene TRBJ2-1; unclear D gene. Germline V CDR1 and CDR2: LGHNA, YSLEER. The length of the CDR3 is 15 residues. V was trimmed by 4 bases and J by 5 bases, leaving 15 bases between them.

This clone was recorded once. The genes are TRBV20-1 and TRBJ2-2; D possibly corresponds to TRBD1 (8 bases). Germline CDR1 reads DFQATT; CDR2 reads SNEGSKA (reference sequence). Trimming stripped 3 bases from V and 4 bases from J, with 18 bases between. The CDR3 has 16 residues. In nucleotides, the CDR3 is TGCAGTGCTAGTACGACCTACAGGGGGGGCACCGGGGAGCTGTTTTTT. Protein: CSASTTYRGGTGELFF.

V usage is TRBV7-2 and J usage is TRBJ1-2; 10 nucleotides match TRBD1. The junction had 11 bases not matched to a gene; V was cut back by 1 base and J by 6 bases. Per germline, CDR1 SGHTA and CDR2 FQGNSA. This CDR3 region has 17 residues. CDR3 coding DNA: TGTGCCAGCAGCTTAGATAGATCCGGGACAGGGGCGCATGGCTACACCTTC. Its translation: CASSLDRSGTGAHGYTF. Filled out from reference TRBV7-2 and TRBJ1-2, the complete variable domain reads GAGVSQSPSNKVTEKGKDVELRCDPISGHTALYWYRQSLGQGLEFLIYFQGNSAPDKSGLPSDRFSAERTGGSVSTLTIQRTQQEDSAVYLCASSLDRSGTGAHGYTFGSGTRLTVV.

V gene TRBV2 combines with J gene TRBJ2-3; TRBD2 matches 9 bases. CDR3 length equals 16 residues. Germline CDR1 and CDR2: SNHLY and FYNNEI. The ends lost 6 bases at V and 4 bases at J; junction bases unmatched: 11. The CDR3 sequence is CASRTPFSGGADTQYF. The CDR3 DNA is TGTGCCAGCAGGACTCCCTTTAGCGGGGGAGCAGATACGCAGTATTTT.

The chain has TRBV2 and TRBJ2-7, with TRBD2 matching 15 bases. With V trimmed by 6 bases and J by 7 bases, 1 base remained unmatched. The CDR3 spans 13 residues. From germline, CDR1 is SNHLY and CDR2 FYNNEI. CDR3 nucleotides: TGTGCCAGCAGCGGGACTAGCGGGGGGGAGCAGTACTTC. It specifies CASSGTSGGEQYF.

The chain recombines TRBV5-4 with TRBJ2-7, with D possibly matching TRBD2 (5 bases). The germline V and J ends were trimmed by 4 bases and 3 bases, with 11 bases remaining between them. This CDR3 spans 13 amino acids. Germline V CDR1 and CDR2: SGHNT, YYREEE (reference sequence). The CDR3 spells CASSAGLLYEQYF. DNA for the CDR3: TGTGCCAGCAGCGCCGGACTGCTCTACGAGCAGTACTTC.

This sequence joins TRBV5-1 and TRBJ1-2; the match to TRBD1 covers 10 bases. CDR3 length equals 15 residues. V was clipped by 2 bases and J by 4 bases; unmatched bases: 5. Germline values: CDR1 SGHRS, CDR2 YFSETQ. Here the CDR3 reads CASSFGQGGSYGYTF. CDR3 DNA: TGCGCCAGCAGCTTCGGACAGGGGGGCTCCTATGGCTACACCTTC.